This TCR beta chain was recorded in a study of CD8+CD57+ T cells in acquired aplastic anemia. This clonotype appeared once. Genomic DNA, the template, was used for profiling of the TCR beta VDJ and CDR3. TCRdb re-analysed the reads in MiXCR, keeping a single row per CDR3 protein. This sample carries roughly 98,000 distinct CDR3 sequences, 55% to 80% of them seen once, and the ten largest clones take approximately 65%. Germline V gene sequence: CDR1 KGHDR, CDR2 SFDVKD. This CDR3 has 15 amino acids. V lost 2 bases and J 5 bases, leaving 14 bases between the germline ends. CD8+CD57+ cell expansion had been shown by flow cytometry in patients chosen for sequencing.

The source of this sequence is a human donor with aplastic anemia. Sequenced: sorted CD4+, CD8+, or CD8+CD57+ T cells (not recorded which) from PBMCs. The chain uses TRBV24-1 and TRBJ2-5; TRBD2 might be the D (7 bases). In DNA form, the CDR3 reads TGTGCCACCAGTGATTCGGGGGGCGCGAAGGAGACCCAGTACTTC. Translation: CATSDSGGAKETQYF.